This T cell receptor beta chain is from a study of vaccination effects on CD4 cells after COVID-19. Remarks on this clone: Its antigen remains unknown.

Repertoires were generated with immunoSEQ multiplex PCR, while TCRdb's copy carries only in-frame clones and drops some. The sample consists of over 30,000 clones, approximately 78% of them appearing once. In the ViraFEST assay, antigen-specific CD4+ clonotypes were identified by expansion after peptide-pool stimulation. Cultured cells yielded isolated CD4+ T cells after approximately nine days. Participants each got two BNT162b2 or mRNA-1273 vaccine doses. The CDR3 contains 13 residues. Trimming removed 6 bases at V and 5 bases at J, with 11 bases between. Germline V CDR1 and CDR2: MNHEY, SMNVEV (reference sequence).

Source: CD4+ T cells from PBMCs cultured with HCoV-NL63 spike peptides, taken after COVID-19 vaccination. The receptor's source is a human donor who received a COVID-19 vaccine. Some clones in this sample may be carry-over from other donors' samples. The chain joins TRBV27 to TRBJ1-5, with D possibly matching TRBD1 (6 bases). CDR3 region: CASSPGAYQPQHF. The CDR3 bases are TGTGCCAGCAGCCCGGGGGCGTATCAGCCCCAGCATTTT.